The TCR beta chain described here comes from a study of cytomegalovirus exposure and HLA in healthy donors. V lost 6 bases, J lost 3 bases, and 4 bases stayed unmatched. Germline V gene data show CDR1 as MNHEY and CDR2 as SVGAGI. The CDR3 runs to 13 residues. The method was immunoSEQ multiplex PCR; TCRdb's version includes in-frame clones alone and lacks a portion of them. The repertoire has over 200,000 clones, about 90% of them found once; the top ten carry about 2.7%. This chain connects TRBV6-5 to TRBJ1-1, with 7 bases that match TRBD1. The source is a young woman in good health and CMV-seronegative. Material for sequencing was PBMCs. CDR3 in amino acids: CASSRGSYTEAFF. In DNA form, the CDR3 reads TGTGCCAGCAGCAGGGGGTCCTACACTGAAGCTTTCTTT.